One sample yielded the 24 T cell receptor beta chains listed below, sequenced in a study of cytomegalovirus exposure and HLA in healthy donors. The PCR employed 60 Vbeta primers together with 13 Jbeta primers. Repertoires were generated with immunoSEQ multiplex PCR, while TCRdb's copy carries only in-frame clones and drops some. The profile shows approximately 200,000 clones, 75% to 80% of them singletons. The sequenced sample consisted of PBMCs. The receptors come from a woman in her 30s in good health and CMV-seropositive.

This sequence joins TRBV28 and TRBJ1-2, with 8 bases identical to TRBD1. Losses at the gene ends were 8 bases for V and 4 bases for J; bases not matched to a gene: 15. CDR3 length equals 16 residues. Germline-derived CDR1 and CDR2 are MDHEN and SYDVKM. The CDR3 region is CASRKPGGVAPYGYTF. The CDR3 DNA is TGTGCCAGCCGTAAACCAGGGGGCGTGGCCCCCTATGGCTACACCTTC.

J is TRBJ1-5 and V is TRBV27; D call uncertain. V lost 5 bases and J 2 bases, leaving 7 bases between the germline ends. CDR3 size: 13 residues. Germline CDR1 MNHEY, CDR2 SMNVEV (reference sequence). In DNA form, the CDR3 reads TGTGCCAGCAGTCCCAGCGGCAATCAGCCCCAGCATTTT. Its protein is CASSPSGNQPQHF.

The chain has TRBV19 and TRBJ1-3; D remains ambiguous. CDR3 length: 14 residues. Germline CDR1 LNHDA, CDR2 SQIVND (reference sequence). Trimming cost V 3 bases and J 1 base, with 7 bases left between them. CDR3 region: CASSMRESGNTIYF. The CDR3 DNA reads TGTGCCAGTAGTATGAGAGAGTCTGGAAACACCATATATTTT.

The rearrangement joins TRBV27 to TRBJ1-2; D ambiguous. This CDR3 is 15 amino acids long. Germline assignment: CDR1 MNHEY and CDR2 SMNVEV (reference sequence). The ends were cut back, 6 bases at V and 2 bases at J, with 16 bases in the middle. The CDR3 nucleotides read TGTGCCAGCAGACTCAAACAGAGTTGGAACTATGGCTACACCTTC. Translation gives CASRLKQSWNYGYTF.

V usage is TRBV28 and J usage is TRBJ2-2; TRBD2 matches 8 bases. The V gene's germline CDR1 is MDHEN and CDR2 SYDVKM. This CDR3 is built from 14 residues. Unmatched junction bases numbered 2, after V lost 1 base and J lost 7 bases. CDR3 nucleotides: TGTGCCAGCAGTTTATACGCGGGAGGCGGGGAGCTGTTTTTT. Translated, it gives CASSLYAGGGELFF.

This sequence joins TRBV11-2 and TRBJ2-5; tentatively, D is TRBD2 (6 bases). CDR3 length equals 15 residues. V lost 5 bases, J lost 4 bases, and 17 bases lay in between. Germline V gene data show CDR1 as SGHAT and CDR2 as FQNNGV. CDR3 amino acids: CASSLSGGDGETQYF. The CDR3 DNA follows: TGTGCCAGCAGCCTGTCGGGCGGGGATGGAGAGACCCAGTACTTC.

V and J are TRBV7-9 and TRBJ1-2, with a possible D match to TRBD1 (5 bases). V dropped 7 bases and J dropped 7 bases, with 10 bases sitting between them. Germline V gives CDR1 SEHNR, CDR2 FQNEAQ (reference sequence). The CDR3 runs to 11 residues. CDR3 protein: CASTGGSGYTF. CDR3 in DNA: TGTGCCAGCACGGGGGGATCTGGCTACACCTTC.

The chain recombines TRBV19 with TRBJ2-3; D is perhaps TRBD2 (6 bases). The CDR3 sequence is 18 residues long. CDR1 and CDR2 (germline): LNHDA, SQIVND (reference sequence). V lost 3 bases to trimming and J lost 1 base, with 20 bases between them. CDR3 coding DNA: TGTGCCAGTAGTATTAGGGCGGGCAGCGGACTACGCACAGATACGCAGTATTTT. This sequence encodes CASSIRAGSGLRTDTQYF.

V gene TRBV1 combines with J gene TRBJ2-3; TRBD2, the D gene given by the table, was not confirmed from the DNA. TRBV1 represents a pseudogene. The CDR3 is 17 amino acids. CDR3 nucleotides: TGCACCAGCAGCCAGGCCATACGCGGCCTAGACACAGATACGCAGTATTTT. Translation: CTSSQAIRGLDTDTQYF.

The chain carries TRBV5-6 and TRBJ2-3; D possibly corresponds to TRBD2 (6 bases). Trimming shortened V by 5 bases and J by 6 bases, and 16 bases separated the two germline ends. Germline CDR1 and CDR2: SGHDT and YYEEEE. The CDR3 extends over 14 amino acids. The CDR3 loop reads CASRRERSMDTQYF. The CDR3 DNA reads as TGTGCCAGCAGACGGGAGAGGAGCATGGATACGCAGTATTTT. Drawing the rest from reference TRBV5-6 and TRBJ2-3, the complete variable domain is DAGVTQSPTHLIKTRGQQVTLRCSPKSGHDTVSWYQQALGQGPQFIFQYYEEEERQRGNFPDRFSGHQFPNYSSELNVNALLLGDSALYLCASRRERSMDTQYFGPGTRLTVL.

The V call is TRBV7-2, the J call TRBJ1-1; D unresolved. V was trimmed by 3 bases and J by 1 base, leaving 6 bases between them. The CDR3 sequence is 13 residues long. CDR1 and CDR2 (germline): SGHTA, FQGNSA. As DNA, the CDR3 is TGTGCCAGCAGCTTTGGAGAGAACACTGAAGCTTTCTTT. Translating it yields CASSFGENTEAFF.

The chain employs TRBV14 and TRBJ2-7, with TRBD2 matching 7 bases. V lost 0 bases and J lost 3; bases outside the gene matches: 8. The CDR3 spans 16 residues. Germline CDR1 is SGHDN and CDR2 is FVKESK. CDR3 amino acids: CASSQERELAYYEQYF. Here the CDR3 DNA reads TGTGCCAGCAGCCAAGAACGTGAACTAGCGTACTACGAGCAGTACTTC.

The V and J genes are TRBV15 and TRBJ2-1, with unresolved D. The V gene's germline CDR1 is LNHNV and CDR2 YYDKDF (reference sequence). Between the trimmed V and J ends, which lost 1 base and 5 bases, there was a span of 3 bases. The CDR3 covers 12 residues. Written as DNA, the CDR3 is TGTGCCACCAGCAGAGGAGACAATGAGCAGTTCTTC. Residues: CATSRGDNEQFF.

Note on this clone: The same CDR3 also results from other DNA sequences found in this sample. The V call is TRBV7-2, the J call TRBJ1-2; 9 bases align to TRBD1. This CDR3 comprises 14 residues. The germline V gene encodes CDR1 SGHTA and CDR2 FQGNSA. V lost 4 bases to trimming and J lost 4 bases; unmatched junction nucleotides: 4. The CDR3 sequence is CASSSPQGAYGYTF. DNA for the CDR3: TGTGCCAGCAGCTCGCCACAGGGGGCCTATGGCTACACCTTC.

This chain joins TRBV6-1 and TRBJ1-4; D is ambiguous. V lost 10 bases and J lost 5, with 20 bases in between. CDR3 length equals 15 residues. CDR1 is MNHNS and CDR2 is SASEGT in the germline V gene. CDR3 sequence: CATHASGRRNEKLFF. DNA for the CDR3: TGTGCCACCCATGCGTCAGGAAGGAGGAATGAAAAACTGTTTTTT.

The V and J genes are TRBV27 and TRBJ1-1; D remains unclear. CDR1 is MNHEY, CDR2 SMNVEV, per germline (reference sequence). V lost 6 bases and J 3 bases, leaving 14 bases between the germline ends. The CDR3 loop spans 14 amino acids. This CDR3 is CASRLVLLHTEAFF. The CDR3, as DNA: TGTGCCAGCAGACTAGTACTACTTCACACTGAAGCTTTCTTT.

The V gene is TRBV7-9, the J gene TRBJ2-1; no clear D gene. Germline V lookup: CDR1 SEHNR, CDR2 FQNEAQ (reference sequence). This CDR3 spans 14 amino acids. Deletions cut 0 bases from V and 5 bases from J, with 8 bases between. This CDR3 reads CASSLAALNNEQFF. The CDR3 DNA is TGTGCCAGCAGCTTAGCGGCCCTGAACAATGAGCAGTTCTTC.

The chain carries TRBV12-5 and TRBJ2-1; D possibly corresponds to TRBD1 (5 bases). Germline loops: CDR1 LGHNT, CDR2 FRNRAP. CDR3 length: 12 amino acids. V lost 4 bases to trimming and J lost 5 bases, with 6 bases between them. This CDR3 reads CASGWTNNEQFF. DNA of the CDR3: TGTGCTAGTGGTTGGACAAACAATGAGCAGTTCTTC. Complete variable domain (other parts from reference TRBV12-5 and TRBJ2-1): DARVTQTPRHKVTEMGQEVTMRCQPILGHNTVFWYRQTMMQGLELLAYFRNRAPLDDSGMPKDRFSAEMPDATLATLKIQPSEPRDSAVYFCASGWTNNEQFFGPGTRLTVL.

The chain carries TRBV5-1 and TRBJ2-2; the D gene is possibly TRBD2 (5 bases). The CDR3 spans 15 residues. V lost 0 bases and J 3 bases, leaving 9 bases between the germline ends. The germline gives CDR1 SGHRS, CDR2 YFSETQ. The CDR3 loop reads CASSLASGDTGELFF. In DNA form, the CDR3 reads TGCGCCAGCAGCTTGGCGAGCGGAGACACCGGGGAGCTGTTTTTT.

CDR3 in amino acids: CASRPGTLNTEAFF. DNA for the CDR3: TGTGCCAGCAGGCCCGGGACACTGAACACTGAAGCTTTCTTT. V and J are TRBV6-4 and TRBJ1-1, with D tentatively TRBD1 (6 bases). This CDR3 contains 14 residues. Per germline, CDR1 MRHNA and CDR2 SNTAGT. V was pared by 6 bases and J by 0 bases, with 11 bases between.

The chain carries TRBV2 and TRBJ2-5, with 11 nucleotides matching TRBD1. The V gene end was trimmed by 7 bases and the J gene end by 2 bases; junction bases not matched to a gene: 6. Germline V lookup: CDR1 SNHLY, CDR2 FYNNEI. This CDR3 contains 15 residues. The CDR3 region has the DNA TGTGCCAGCAACCTGGACAGGGGGCTTCAAGAGACCCAGTACTTC. Encoded protein: CASNLDRGLQETQYF.

The V gene is TRBV7-2, the J gene TRBJ2-7; 9 nucleotides align to TRBD2. The ends lost 1 base at V and 5 bases at J; junction bases unmatched: 6. This CDR3 contains 15 residues. Germline V gene data show CDR1 as SGHTA and CDR2 as FQGNSA. The CDR3 DNA reads as TGTGCCAGCAGCTTAGGCGGGAGGGCCTTAAACGAGCAGTACTTC. Residues: CASSLGGRALNEQYF.

The V call is TRBV7-8, the J call TRBJ2-1; 8 bases line up with TRBD2. Germline CDR1 SGHVS, CDR2 FQNEAQ. The CDR3 has 14 residues. The V segment lost 5 bases and the J segment 6 bases; nucleotides outside the gene matches: 6. CDR3 coding DNA: TGTGCCAGCAGCCCCGGACTAGCTGGCAATGAGCAGTTCTTC. The encoded protein is CASSPGLAGNEQFF.

The rearrangement uses TRBV2 and TRBJ2-7; tentative D call: TRBD2 (5 bases). CDR1 is SNHLY, CDR2 FYNNEI, per germline. Trimming stripped 6 bases from V and 0 bases from J, with 6 bases between. The CDR3 loop spans 12 amino acids. The DNA of the CDR3 is TGTGCCAGCAGGAGGGCCTCCTACGAGCAGTACTTC. Its protein is CASRRASYEQYF.